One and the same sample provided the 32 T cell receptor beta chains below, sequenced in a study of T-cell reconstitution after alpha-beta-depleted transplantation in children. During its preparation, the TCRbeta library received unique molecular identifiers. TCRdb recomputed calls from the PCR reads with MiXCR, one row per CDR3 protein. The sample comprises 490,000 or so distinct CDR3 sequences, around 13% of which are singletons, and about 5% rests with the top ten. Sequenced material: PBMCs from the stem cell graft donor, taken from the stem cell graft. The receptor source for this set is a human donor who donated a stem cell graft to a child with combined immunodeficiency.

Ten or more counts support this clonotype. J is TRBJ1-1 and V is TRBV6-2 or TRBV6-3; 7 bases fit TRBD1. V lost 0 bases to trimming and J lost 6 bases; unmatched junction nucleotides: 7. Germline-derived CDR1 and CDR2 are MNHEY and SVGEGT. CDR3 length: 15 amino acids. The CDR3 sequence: CASSYSMQGVSEAFF. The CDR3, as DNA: TGTGCCAGCAGTTACTCGATGCAGGGGGTCTCTGAAGCTTTCTTT.

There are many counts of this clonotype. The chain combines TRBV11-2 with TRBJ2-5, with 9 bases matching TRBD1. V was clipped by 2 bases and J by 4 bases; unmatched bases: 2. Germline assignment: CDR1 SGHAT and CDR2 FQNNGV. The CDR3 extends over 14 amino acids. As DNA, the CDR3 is TGTGCCAGCAGCTTATTGACAGGGGGAGAGACCCAGTACTTC. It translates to CASSLLTGGETQYF.

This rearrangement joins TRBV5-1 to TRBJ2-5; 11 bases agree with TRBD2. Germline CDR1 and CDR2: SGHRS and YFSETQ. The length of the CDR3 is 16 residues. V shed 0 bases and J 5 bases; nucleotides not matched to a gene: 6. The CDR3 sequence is CASSLGGLAGLETQYF. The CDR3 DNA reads TGCGCCAGCAGCTTGGGCGGACTAGCGGGTTTGGAGACCCAGTACTTC.

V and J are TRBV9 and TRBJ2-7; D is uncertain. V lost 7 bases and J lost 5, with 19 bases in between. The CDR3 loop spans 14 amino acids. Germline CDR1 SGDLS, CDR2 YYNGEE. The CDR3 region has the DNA TGTGCCAGCTCCGGGCACCTTCCCCTCGACGAGCAGTACTTC. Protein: CASSGHLPLDEQYF.

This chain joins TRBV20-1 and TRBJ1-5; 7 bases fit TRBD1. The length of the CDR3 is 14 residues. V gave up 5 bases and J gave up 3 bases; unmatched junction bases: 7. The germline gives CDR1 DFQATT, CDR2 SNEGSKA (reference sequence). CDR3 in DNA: TGCAGTGCTCACCTCGGGACAGCCAATCAGCCCCAGCATTTT. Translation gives CSAHLGTANQPQHF.

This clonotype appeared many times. CDR3 residues: CSAVQGGAKNIQYF. The CDR3 DNA reads TGCAGTGCCGTCCAGGGGGGTGCCAAAAACATTCAGTACTTC. V gene TRBV20-1 combines with J gene TRBJ2-4, with a weak D call TRBD1 (7 bases). CDR3 size: 14 residues. Germline V gene data show CDR1 as DFQATT and CDR2 as SNEGSKA (reference sequence). V was clipped by 6 bases and J by 1 base, with 13 bases between them.

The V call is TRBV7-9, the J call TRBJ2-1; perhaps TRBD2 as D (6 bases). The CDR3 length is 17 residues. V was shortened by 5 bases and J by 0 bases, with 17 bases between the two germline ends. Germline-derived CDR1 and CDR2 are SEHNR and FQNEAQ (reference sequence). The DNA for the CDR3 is TGTGCCAGCAGCCCCCCCGGCGCGGGAAGCTCCTACAATGAGCAGTTCTTC. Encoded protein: CASSPPGAGSSYNEQFF.

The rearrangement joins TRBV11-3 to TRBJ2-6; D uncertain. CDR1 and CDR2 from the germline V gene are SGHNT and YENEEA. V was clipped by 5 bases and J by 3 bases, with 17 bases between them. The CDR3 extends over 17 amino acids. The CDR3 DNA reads TGTGCCAGCAGCGCATCGCATACCGCTGGTGGGGCCAACGTCCTGACTTTC. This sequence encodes CASSASHTAGGANVLTF.

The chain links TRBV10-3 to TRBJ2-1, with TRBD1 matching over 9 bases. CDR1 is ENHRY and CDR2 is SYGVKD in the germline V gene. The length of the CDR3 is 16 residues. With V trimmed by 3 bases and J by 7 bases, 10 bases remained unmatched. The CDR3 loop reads CAISDSGQGRMNEQFF. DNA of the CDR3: TGTGCCATCAGTGACTCGGGACAGGGAAGGATGAATGAGCAGTTCTTC.

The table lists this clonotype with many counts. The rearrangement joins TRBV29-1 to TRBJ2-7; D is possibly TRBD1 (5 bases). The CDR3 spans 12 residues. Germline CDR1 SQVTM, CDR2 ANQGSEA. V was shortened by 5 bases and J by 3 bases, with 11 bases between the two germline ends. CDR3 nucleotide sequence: TGCAGCGTTCAGGGTGGCGGCTACGAGCAGTACTTC. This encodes CSVQGGGYEQYF.

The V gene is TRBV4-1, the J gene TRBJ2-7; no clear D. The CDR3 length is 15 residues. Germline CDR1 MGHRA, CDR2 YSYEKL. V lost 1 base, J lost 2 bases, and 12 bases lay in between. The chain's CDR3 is CASSQVWVGTYEQYF. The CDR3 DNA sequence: TGCGCCAGCAGCCAAGTGTGGGTTGGCACCTACGAGCAGTACTTC.

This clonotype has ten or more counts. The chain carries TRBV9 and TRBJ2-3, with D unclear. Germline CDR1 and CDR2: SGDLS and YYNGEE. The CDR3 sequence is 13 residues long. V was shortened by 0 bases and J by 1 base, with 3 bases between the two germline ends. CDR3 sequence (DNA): TGTGCCAGCAGCGTAGTGGGCACAGATACGCAGTATTTT. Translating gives CASSVVGTDTQYF.

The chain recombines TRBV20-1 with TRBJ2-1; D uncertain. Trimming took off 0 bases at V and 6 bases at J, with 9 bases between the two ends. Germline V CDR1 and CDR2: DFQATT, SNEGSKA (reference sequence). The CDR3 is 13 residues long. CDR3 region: CSAREHFVNEQFF. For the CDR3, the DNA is TGCAGTGCTAGAGAACACTTCGTCAATGAGCAGTTCTTC.

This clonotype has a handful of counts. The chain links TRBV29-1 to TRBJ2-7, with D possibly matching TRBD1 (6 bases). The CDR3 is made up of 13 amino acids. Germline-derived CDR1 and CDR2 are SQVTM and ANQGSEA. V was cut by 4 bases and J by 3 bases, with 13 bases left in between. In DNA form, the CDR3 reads TGCAGCGTTGCCCCAGGGGAAGACTACGAGCAGTACTTC. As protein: CSVAPGEDYEQYF.

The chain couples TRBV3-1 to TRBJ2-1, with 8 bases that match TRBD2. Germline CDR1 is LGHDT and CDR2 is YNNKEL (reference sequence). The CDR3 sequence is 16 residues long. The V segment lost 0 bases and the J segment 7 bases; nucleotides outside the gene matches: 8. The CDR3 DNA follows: TGTGCCAGCAGCCAAGACCTAGCGGGTGGGGGGAATGAGCAGTTCTTC. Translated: CASSQDLAGGGNEQFF.

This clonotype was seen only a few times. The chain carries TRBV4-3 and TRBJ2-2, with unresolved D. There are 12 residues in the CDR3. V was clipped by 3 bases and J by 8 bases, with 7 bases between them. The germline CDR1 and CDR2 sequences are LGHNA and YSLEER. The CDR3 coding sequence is TGCGCCAGCAGCCACCCCGCTGGGGAGCTGTTTTTT. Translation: CASSHPAGELFF.

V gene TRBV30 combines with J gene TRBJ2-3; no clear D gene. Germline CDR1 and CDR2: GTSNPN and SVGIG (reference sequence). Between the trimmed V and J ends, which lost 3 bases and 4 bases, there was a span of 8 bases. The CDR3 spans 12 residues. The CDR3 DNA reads TGTGCCTGGAGGTTAAGCTCAGATACGCAGTATTTT. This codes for CAWRLSSDTQYF. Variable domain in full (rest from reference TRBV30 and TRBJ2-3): SQTIHQWPATLVQPVGSPLSLECTVEGTSNPNLYWYRQAAGRGLQLLFYSVGIGQISSEVPQNLSASRPQDRQFILSSKKLLLSDSGFYLCAWRLSSDTQYFGPGTRLTVL.

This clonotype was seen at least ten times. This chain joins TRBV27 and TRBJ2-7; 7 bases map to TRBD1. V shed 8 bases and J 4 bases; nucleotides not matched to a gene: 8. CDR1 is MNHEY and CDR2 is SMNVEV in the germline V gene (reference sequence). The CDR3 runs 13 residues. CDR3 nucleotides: TGTGCCAGCGGAACAGGGGCCCCTTACGAGCAGTACTTC. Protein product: CASGTGAPYEQYF.

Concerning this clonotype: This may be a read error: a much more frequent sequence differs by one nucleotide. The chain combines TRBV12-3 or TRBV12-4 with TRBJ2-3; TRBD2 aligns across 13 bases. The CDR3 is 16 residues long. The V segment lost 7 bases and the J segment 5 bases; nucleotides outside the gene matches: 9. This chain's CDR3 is CASTGSWTSGRDTQYF. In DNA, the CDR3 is TGTGCCAGCACCGGCTCCTGGACTAGCGGGAGAGATACGCAGTATTTT.

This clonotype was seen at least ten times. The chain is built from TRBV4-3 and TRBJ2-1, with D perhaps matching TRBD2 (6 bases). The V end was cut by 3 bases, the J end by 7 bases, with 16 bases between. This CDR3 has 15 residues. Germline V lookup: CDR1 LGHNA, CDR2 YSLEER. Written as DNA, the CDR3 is TGCGCCAGCAGCCAGCACGGGACTCTAGATAATGAGCAGTTCTTC. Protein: CASSQHGTLDNEQFF.

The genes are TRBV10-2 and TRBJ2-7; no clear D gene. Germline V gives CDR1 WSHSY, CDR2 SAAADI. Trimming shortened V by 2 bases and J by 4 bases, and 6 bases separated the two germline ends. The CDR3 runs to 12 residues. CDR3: CASSEQTYEQYF. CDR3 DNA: TGCGCCAGCAGTGAGCAGACTTACGAGCAGTACTTC.

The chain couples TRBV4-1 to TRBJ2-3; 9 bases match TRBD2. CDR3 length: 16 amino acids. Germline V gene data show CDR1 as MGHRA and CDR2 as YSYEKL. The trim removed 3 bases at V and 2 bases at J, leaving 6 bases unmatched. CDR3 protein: CASSQGVAGVTDTQYF. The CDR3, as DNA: TGCGCCAGCAGCCAGGGGGTAGCGGGGGTCACAGATACGCAGTATTTT.

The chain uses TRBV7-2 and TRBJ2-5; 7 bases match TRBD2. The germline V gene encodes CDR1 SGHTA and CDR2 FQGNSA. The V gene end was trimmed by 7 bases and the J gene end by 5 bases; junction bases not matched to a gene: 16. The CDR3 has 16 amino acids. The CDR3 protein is CASIQGMAGVGETQYF. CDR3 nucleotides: TGTGCCAGCATTCAAGGGATGGCGGGGGTCGGGGAGACCCAGTACTTC.

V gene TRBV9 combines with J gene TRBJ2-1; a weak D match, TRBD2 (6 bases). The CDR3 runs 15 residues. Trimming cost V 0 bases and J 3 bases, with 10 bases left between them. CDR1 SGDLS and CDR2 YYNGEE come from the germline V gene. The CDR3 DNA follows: TGTGCCAGCAGCGTAGGGAATAGCGGCTACAATGAGCAGTTCTTC. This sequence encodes CASSVGNSGYNEQFF.

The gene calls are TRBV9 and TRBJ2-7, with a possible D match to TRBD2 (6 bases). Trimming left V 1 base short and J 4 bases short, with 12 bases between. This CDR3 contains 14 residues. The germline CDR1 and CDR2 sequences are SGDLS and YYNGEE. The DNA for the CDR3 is TGTGCCAGCAGCGTACGTGATAGCGGATACGAGCAGTACTTC. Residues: CASSVRDSGYEQYF.

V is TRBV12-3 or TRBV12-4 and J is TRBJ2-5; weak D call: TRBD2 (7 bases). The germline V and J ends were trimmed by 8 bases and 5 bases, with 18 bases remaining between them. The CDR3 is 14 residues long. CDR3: CASALGGAQETQYF. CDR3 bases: TGTGCCAGCGCCCTGGGGGGGGCTCAGGAGACCCAGTACTTC.

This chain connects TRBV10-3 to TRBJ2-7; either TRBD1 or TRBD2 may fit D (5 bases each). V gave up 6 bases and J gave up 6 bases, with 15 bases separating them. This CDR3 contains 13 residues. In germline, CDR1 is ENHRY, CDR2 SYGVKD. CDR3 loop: CAISRDGPFEQYF. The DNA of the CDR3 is TGTGCCATCAGCCGGGACGGACCCTTCGAGCAGTACTTC.

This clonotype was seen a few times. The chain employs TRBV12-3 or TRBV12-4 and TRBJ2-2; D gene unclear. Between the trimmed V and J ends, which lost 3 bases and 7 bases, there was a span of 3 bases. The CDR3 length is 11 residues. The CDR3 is CASSFVGELFF. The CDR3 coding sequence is TGTGCCAGCAGTTTTGTCGGGGAGCTGTTTTTT.

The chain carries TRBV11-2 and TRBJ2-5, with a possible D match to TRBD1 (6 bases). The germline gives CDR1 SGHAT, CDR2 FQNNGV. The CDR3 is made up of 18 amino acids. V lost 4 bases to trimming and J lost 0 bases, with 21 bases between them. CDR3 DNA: TGTGCCAGCAGCTCCACCTTCGGGGACACACCGTACCAAGAGACCCAGTACTTC. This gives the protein CASSSTFGDTPYQETQYF.

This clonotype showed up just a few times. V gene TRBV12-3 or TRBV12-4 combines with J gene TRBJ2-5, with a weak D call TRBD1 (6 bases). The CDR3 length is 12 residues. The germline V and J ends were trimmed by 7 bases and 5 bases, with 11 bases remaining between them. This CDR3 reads CASTPGDETQYF. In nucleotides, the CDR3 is TGTGCCAGCACCCCAGGGGATGAGACCCAGTACTTC.

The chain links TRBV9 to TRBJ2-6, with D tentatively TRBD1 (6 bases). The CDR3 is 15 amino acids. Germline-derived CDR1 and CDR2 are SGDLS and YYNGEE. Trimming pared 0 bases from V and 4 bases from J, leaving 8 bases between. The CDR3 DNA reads TGTGCCAGCAGCGTAGAAACAGGGGGGGCCAACGTCCTGACTTTC. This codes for CASSVETGGANVLTF.

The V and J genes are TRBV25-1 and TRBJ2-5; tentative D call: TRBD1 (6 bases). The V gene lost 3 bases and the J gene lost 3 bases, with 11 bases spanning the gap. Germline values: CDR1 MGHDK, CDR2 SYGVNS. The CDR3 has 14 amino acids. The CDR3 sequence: CASSEDSREETQYF. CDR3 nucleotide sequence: TGTGCCAGCAGTGAGGACAGTCGGGAAGAGACCCAGTACTTC.